A single sample is the source of the 20 T cell receptor beta chains below, sequenced in a study of follicular helper T cells after annual influenza vaccination. Time point: 2014-2015 season, 7 days after vaccination. Assay: immunoSEQ multiplex PCR; the TCRdb copy retains only in-frame clones and omits some. The sample records some 15,000 clones, 70% to 85% being singletons. Sequencing used CXCR5+ CD38- circulating T follicular helper cells from blood, obtained 7 days after influenza vaccination. Subset given: circulating Tfh, non-naive CD4+CXCR5+PD-1+ (ICOS+CD38+ or ICOS-CD38-). The origin of the receptors is an adult who received the influenza vaccine.

V is TRBV2 and J is TRBJ2-3, with 10 nucleotides matching TRBD2. CDR1 is SNHLY and CDR2 is FYNNEI in the germline V gene. The CDR3 sequence is 14 residues long. J was trimmed by 5 bases and V by 8 bases; bases with no gene match: 7. In DNA form, the CDR3 reads TGTGCCAGCGCGTACCTAGCGGGAGTAGATACGCAGTATTTT. It translates to CASAYLAGVDTQYF.

This clone was detected only once. The chain carries TRBV19 and TRBJ2-7; 8 nucleotides line up with TRBD1. The CDR3 covers 13 residues. From germline, CDR1 is LNHDA and CDR2 SQIVND (reference sequence). Trimming cost V 4 bases and J 6 bases; bases outside gene matches: 5. CDR3 DNA sequence: TGTGCCAGTAGTAAGGGACAGGACTCCGAGCAGTACTTC. It is translated as CASSKGQDSEQYF.

This chain connects TRBV18 to TRBJ1-1; maybe TRBD1 (6 bases). CDR1 is KGHSH, CDR2 LQKENI, per germline. The ends were cut back, 8 bases at V and 0 bases at J, with 13 bases in the middle. The CDR3 loop spans 14 amino acids. The CDR3 sequence is CASGLDSMNTEAFF. The CDR3 DNA reads as TGTGCCAGCGGGTTGGACAGCATGAACACTGAAGCTTTCTTT. Complete variable domain (other parts from reference TRBV18 and TRBJ1-1): NAGVMQNPRHLVRRRGQEARLRCSPMKGHSHVYWYRQLPEEGLKFMVYLQKENIIDESGMPKERFSAEFPKEGPSILRIQQVVRGDSAAYFCASGLDSMNTEAFFGQGTRLTVV.

This clone has just a few counts. The V gene is TRBV7-9, the J gene TRBJ2-7; 7 bases agree with TRBD1. The CDR3 spans 17 residues. CDR1 is SEHNR and CDR2 is FQNEAQ in the germline V gene (reference sequence). V lost 4 bases to trimming and J lost 3 bases; unmatched junction nucleotides: 15. In nucleotides, the CDR3 is TGTGCCAGCAGCTCCACCGCAGGCATGACAGGGAGCTACGAGCAGTACTTC. Its protein product is CASSSTAGMTGSYEQYF.

This chain connects TRBV29-1 to TRBJ2-7; D might be TRBD2 (5 bases). The CDR3 spans 12 residues. With 7 bases removed from V and 3 bases from J, the gap between germline ends came to 13 bases. The V gene's germline CDR1 is SQVTM and CDR2 ANQGSEA. The CDR3 spells CSAVSGSYEQYF. In nucleotides, the CDR3 is TGCAGCGCCGTCAGTGGGAGCTACGAGCAGTACTTC.

The rearrangement joins TRBV14 to TRBJ1-3, with 7 bases aligning to TRBD1. The germline CDR1 and CDR2 sequences are SGHDN and FVKESK. The CDR3 has 21 residues. V shed 0 bases and J 0 bases; nucleotides not matched to a gene: 17. In DNA form, the CDR3 reads TGTGCCAGCAGCCAAGACCTACCGGGACAGCTAAATTTTCCCTCTGGAAACACCATATATTTT. This sequence encodes CASSQDLPGQLNFPSGNTIYF.

The CDR3 spells CASSKDRQTQYF. Written as DNA, the CDR3 is TGTGCCAGCAGCAAAGACAGGCAGACGCAGTATTTT. The rearrangement uses TRBV7-6 and TRBJ2-3, with D maybe TRBD1 (6 bases). The germline CDR1 and CDR2 sequences are SGHVS and FNYEAQ. This CDR3 spans 12 amino acids. V was clipped by 5 bases and J by 9 bases, with 12 bases between them.

The gene calls are TRBV29-1 and TRBJ1-2; D uncertain. The CDR3 is made up of 11 amino acids. Trimming shortened V by 4 bases and J by 4 bases, and 7 bases separated the two germline ends. Germline assignment: CDR1 SQVTM and CDR2 ANQGSEA. CDR3 loop: CSVVEGYGYTF. The CDR3 region has the DNA TGCAGCGTTGTCGAGGGCTATGGCTACACCTTC.

The chain joins TRBV7-8 to TRBJ2-5; 7 bases are shared with TRBD1. The CDR3 is 17 amino acids. Germline loops: CDR1 SGHVS, CDR2 FQNEAQ. V lost 5 bases, J lost 1 base, and 13 bases stayed unmatched. The CDR3 loop reads CASSRQKGQAIQETQYF. In nucleotides, the CDR3 is TGTGCCAGCAGCCGTCAAAAAGGACAGGCCATCCAAGAGACCCAGTACTTC.

The chain combines TRBV5-6 with TRBJ1-2; D remains unclear. The CDR3 spans 16 residues. The germline V gene has CDR1 SGHDT and CDR2 YYEEEE. Trimming left V 2 bases short and J 4 bases short, with 18 bases between. The CDR3 here is CASSFLDSRSSYGYTF. As DNA, the CDR3 is TGTGCCAGCAGCTTTCTGGACTCTCGGAGTAGCTATGGCTACACCTTC.

This clone was recorded only once. CDR3 coding DNA: TGTGCCAGCAGCCAGAGGACTAGCGGGTCCTACAATGAGCAGTTCTTC. Encoded protein: CASSQRTSGSYNEQFF. V gene TRBV4-2 combines with J gene TRBJ2-1; 11 bases match TRBD2. J gave up 1 base and V 3 bases, and 2 bases lay outside the gene matches. This CDR3 has 16 residues. Germline V gene sequence: CDR1 LGHNA, CDR2 YNFKEQ.

This clone is labeled medium-sized. This sequence joins TRBV6-5 and TRBJ2-7; D gene unclear. CDR1 is MNHEY, CDR2 SVGAGI, per germline. V dropped 3 bases and J dropped 4 bases, with 13 bases sitting between them. CDR3 size: 14 residues. The CDR3 is CASSYGWAKYEQYF. The CDR3 bases are TGTGCCAGCAGTTATGGGTGGGCGAAGTACGAGCAGTACTTC.

The chain combines TRBV2 with TRBJ1-6, with TRBD1 matching over 7 bases. The CDR3 sequence is 14 residues long. Germline assignment: CDR1 SNHLY and CDR2 FYNNEI. Unmatched junction bases numbered 5, after V lost 5 bases and J lost 7 bases. CDR3 sequence: CASSRTGGNSPLHF. CDR3 bases: TGTGCCAGCAGTAGGACAGGTGGGAATTCACCCCTCCACTTT.

The chain recombines TRBV13 with TRBJ2-3; D remains unclear. The CDR3 has 15 amino acids. Trimming took off 5 bases at V and 2 bases at J, with 14 bases between the two ends. Per the germline V gene, CDR1 is PRHDT and CDR2 is FYEKMQ (reference sequence). The CDR3 here is CASSLYQATTDTQYF. CDR3 DNA: TGTGCCAGCAGCCTATACCAGGCAACCACAGATACGCAGTATTTT.

This rearrangement joins TRBV27 to TRBJ1-1, with D possibly matching TRBD1 (6 bases). CDR1 and CDR2 from the germline V gene are MNHEY and SMNVEV (reference sequence). This CDR3 comprises 15 residues. V shed 3 bases and J shed 9 bases, with 20 bases lying between them. The CDR3 sequence is CASSFADRYRVQAFF. DNA for the CDR3: TGTGCCAGCAGTTTCGCCGATCGATACAGGGTACAAGCTTTCTTT.

The CDR3 bases are TGCAGCGTTGGGGGACAGGATGAAAAACTGTTTTTT. The encoded protein is CSVGGQDEKLFF. The chain uses TRBV29-1 and TRBJ1-4, with TRBD1 matching over 8 bases. The V and J ends lost 4 bases and 6 bases, in that order; junction bases with no gene match: 1. The CDR3 is made up of 12 amino acids. Looked up from germline, CDR1 is SQVTM and CDR2 is ANQGSEA.

J is TRBJ2-5 and V is TRBV11-1; 11 positions agree with TRBD2. This CDR3 is built from 16 residues. J was trimmed by 5 bases and V by 3 bases; bases with no gene match: 8. Germline V gene data show CDR1 as SGHAT and CDR2 as FQDESV (reference sequence). CDR3 DNA: TGTGCCAGCAGCTTGGGTAGCGGGGGGGCCCGGGAGACCCAGTACTTC. Its translation is CASSLGSGGARETQYF.

The chain is built from TRBV7-2 and TRBJ2-5, with D maybe TRBD1 (6 bases). Germline V gene sequence: CDR1 SGHTA, CDR2 FQGNSA. This CDR3 has 14 residues. Trimming took 8 bases from V and 10 from J, leaving 23 bases between them. CDR3 sequence (DNA): TGTGCCAGCGGGACACGATGGAATAGTGGTGACCAGTACTTC. Its protein product is CASGTRWNSGDQYF.

This clone showed up just a few times. The J gene is TRBJ1-2, the V gene TRBV5-1, with D possibly being TRBD1 (5 bases). Germline-derived CDR1 and CDR2 are SGHRS and YFSETQ. The V and J ends lost 5 bases and 4 bases respectively, with 12 bases between them. This CDR3 has 13 amino acids. CDR3 nucleotide sequence: TGCGCCAGCAGTTTCTCGGGGGGCTATGGCTACACCTTC. Protein product: CASSFSGGYGYTF.

The chain uses TRBV19 and TRBJ2-1, with 14 bases that match TRBD2. Germline-derived CDR1 and CDR2 are LNHDA and SQIVND (reference sequence). The V gene end was trimmed by 5 bases and the J gene end by 9 bases; junction bases not matched to a gene: 6. This CDR3 contains 15 residues. DNA of the CDR3: TGTGCCAGTAGTCACGGGACTAGCGGGAGTTTTGAGCAGTTCTTC. It specifies CASSHGTSGSFEQFF. Full variable domain (missing parts from reference TRBV19 and TRBJ2-1): DGGITQSPKYLFRKEGQNVTLSCEQNLNHDAMYWYRQDPGQGLRLIYYSQIVNDFQKGDIAEGYSVSREKKESFPLTVTSAQKNPTAFYLCASSHGTSGSFEQFFGPGTRLTVL.